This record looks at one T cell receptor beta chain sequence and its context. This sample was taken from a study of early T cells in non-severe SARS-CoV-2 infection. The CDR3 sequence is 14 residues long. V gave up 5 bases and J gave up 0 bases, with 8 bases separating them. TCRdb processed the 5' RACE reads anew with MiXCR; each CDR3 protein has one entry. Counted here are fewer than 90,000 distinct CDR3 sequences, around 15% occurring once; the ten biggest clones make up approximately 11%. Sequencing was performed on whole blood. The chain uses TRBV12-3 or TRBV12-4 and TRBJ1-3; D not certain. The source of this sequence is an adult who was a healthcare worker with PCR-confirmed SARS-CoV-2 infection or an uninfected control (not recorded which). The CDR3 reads CASSPMISGNTIYF. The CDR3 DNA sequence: TGTGCCAGCAGTCCAATGATCTCTGGAAACACCATATATTTT.